What follows are 14 T cell receptor beta chains derived from one specimen sequenced in a study of a mutant IDH1 vaccine in newly diagnosed glioma. As for time point: week 35, safety follow-up. Alongside topical imiquimod, each dose of vaccine comprised 300 ug of mutant IDH1 20-mer peptide. Profiled with immunoSEQ multiplex PCR; TCRdb holds only in-frame clones, not every one. Among about 60,000 clones listed, around 84% were seen once. These receptors lack a known antigen. The specimen was PBMCs, collected from a glioma patient whose treatment included an IDH1 peptide vaccine. The receptor set was obtained from a young man with glioma.

The V call is TRBV19, the J call TRBJ2-1; D gene uncertain. Germline V gives CDR1 LNHDA, CDR2 SQIVND (reference sequence). CDR3 size: 14 residues. The V gene lost 7 bases and the J gene lost 1 base, with 11 bases spanning the gap. DNA of the CDR3: TGTGCCAGTAACGGGTGGGGTTCCTACAATGAGCAGTTCTTC. Translated, it gives CASNGWGSYNEQFF. Filled out from reference TRBV19 and TRBJ2-1, the complete variable domain reads DGGITQSPKYLFRKEGQNVTLSCEQNLNHDAMYWYRQDPGQGLRLIYYSQIVNDFQKGDIAEGYSVSREKKESFPLTVTSAQKNPTAFYLCASNGWGSYNEQFFGPGTRLTVL.

Here the CDR3 reads CASSPTGNSYEQYF. The CDR3 DNA reads as TGCGCCAGCAGCCCGACAGGAAACTCCTACGAGCAGTACTTC. The rearrangement links TRBV5-1 to TRBJ2-7; D perhaps matches TRBD1 (6 bases). From germline, CDR1 is SGHRS and CDR2 YFSETQ. The CDR3 spans 14 residues. The V end lost 4 bases, the J end lost 0 bases, and 11 bases lay between the germline ends. Full variable domain (remainder filled in from reference TRBV5-1 and TRBJ2-7): KAGVTQTPRYLIKTRGQQVTLSCSPISGHRSVSWYQQTPGQGLQFLFEYFSETQRNKGNFPGRFSGRQFSNSRSEMNVSTLELGDSALYLCASSPTGNSYEQYFGPGTRLTVT.

The chain is built from TRBV6-6 and TRBJ2-7, with D perhaps matching TRBD1 or TRBD2 (5 bases each). V lost 7 bases, J lost 2 bases, and 9 bases lay in between. CDR3 size: 12 residues. Germline lookup yields CDR1 MNHNY and CDR2 SVGAGI (reference sequence). The CDR3 region is CASKRGTYEQYF. The CDR3 region has the DNA TGTGCCAGCAAGAGGGGCACCTACGAGCAGTACTTC.

V is TRBV7-8 and J is TRBJ1-1; D gene unclear. V was shortened by 2 bases and J by 7 bases, with 14 bases between the two germline ends. Germline CDR1 is SGHVS and CDR2 is FQNEAQ. The CDR3 is 14 amino acids. This chain's CDR3 is CASSLNELGFEAFF. The CDR3 region has the DNA TGTGCCAGCAGCTTAAATGAGCTGGGATTTGAAGCTTTCTTT.

V and J are TRBV14 and TRBJ1-6; 12 bases align to TRBD1. The CDR3 runs to 18 residues. Germline-derived CDR1 and CDR2 are SGHDN and FVKESK. The J segment lost 9 bases and the V segment lost 8 bases, leaving 17 bases of the junction unmatched. The CDR3 sequence: CASSPRDRGPHRSSPLHF. In DNA, the CDR3 is TGTGCCAGCTCACCTCGGGACAGGGGGCCCCATAGGAGTTCACCCCTCCACTTT.

The chain employs TRBV15 and TRBJ1-3; 8 positions agree with TRBD1. CDR3 length equals 15 residues. V lost 7 bases to trimming and J lost 4 bases; unmatched junction nucleotides: 9. In germline, CDR1 is LNHNV, CDR2 YYDKDF (reference sequence). CDR3 nucleotide sequence: TGTGCCACCACCACGGACAGGGCCAGAGGAAACACCATATATTTT. This encodes CATTTDRARGNTIYF.

This clone appeared once. The rearrangement joins TRBV6-5 to TRBJ1-4; 9 nucleotides match TRBD1. The CDR3 loop spans 15 amino acids. Unmatched junction bases numbered 9, after V lost 5 bases and J lost 8 bases. In germline, CDR1 is MNHEY, CDR2 SVGAGI. As DNA, the CDR3 is TGTGCCAGCAGTGTCCTACAGGGGGCTTTCGAAAAACTGTTTTTT. The encoded protein is CASSVLQGAFEKLFF.

This clone was counted between two and nine times. This chain uses TRBV30 with TRBJ1-2; 7 positions match TRBD1. The CDR3 length is 13 residues. CDR1 GTSNPN and CDR2 SVGIG come from the germline V gene (reference sequence). J gave up 4 bases and V 1 base, and 3 bases lay outside the gene matches. The CDR3 is CAWSGDRSYGYTF. CDR3 nucleotide sequence: TGTGCCTGGAGTGGGGACAGAAGCTATGGCTACACCTTC.

V and J are TRBV27 and TRBJ2-7, with D tentatively TRBD1 (5 bases). Trimming removed 6 bases from V and 0 bases from J, with 6 bases in between. CDR3 size: 12 residues. CDR1 is MNHEY and CDR2 is SMNVEV in the germline V gene (reference sequence). For the CDR3, the DNA is TGTGCCAGCAGGGACAACTCCTACGAGCAGTACTTC. Protein sequence: CASRDNSYEQYF.

This clone was seen only once. The V and J genes are TRBV28 and TRBJ1-2, with 7 bases that match TRBD1. The germline CDR1 and CDR2 sequences are MDHEN and SYDVKM. CDR3 length: 13 amino acids. The J segment lost 8 bases and the V segment lost 7 bases, leaving 10 bases of the junction unmatched. DNA of the CDR3: TGTGCCAGCATGAGGACAGGTAACTTCGGCTACACCTTC. This encodes CASMRTGNFGYTF.

The V gene is TRBV28, the J gene TRBJ2-3; D unclear. In germline, CDR1 is MDHEN, CDR2 SYDVKM. V was clipped by 6 bases and J by 3 bases, with 4 bases between them. This CDR3 contains 11 residues. CDR3: CASRITDTQYF. The CDR3 DNA reads as TGTGCCAGCAGAATTACAGATACGCAGTATTTT.

CDR3 DNA: TGCAGTGCTACGGGACCTGCCCTTCAGTACTTC. Amino acid sequence: CSATGPALQYF. The rearrangement links TRBV20-1 to TRBJ2-7; D might be TRBD1 or TRBD2, each matching 5 bases. CDR1 and CDR2 from the germline V gene are DFQATT and SNEGSKA (reference sequence). The germline V and J ends were trimmed by 4 bases and 10 bases, with 14 bases remaining between them. The CDR3 runs 11 residues.

In this sample, this clone is medium-sized. This rearrangement joins TRBV15 to TRBJ2-3; 7 bases are a match to TRBD1. With 1 base clipped from V and 1 base from J, the junction kept 2 bases outside the gene matches. The germline CDR1 and CDR2 sequences are LNHNV and YYDKDF (reference sequence). The CDR3 extends over 15 amino acids. CDR3 in amino acids: CATSRVGTGTDTQYF. In DNA, the CDR3 is TGTGCCACCAGCAGAGTAGGGACAGGCACAGATACGCAGTATTTT.

V usage is TRBV27 and J usage is TRBJ2-7, with TRBD1 identical over 7 bases. This CDR3 is 12 amino acids long. CDR1 is MNHEY, CDR2 SMNVEV, per germline (reference sequence). The ends lost 8 bases at V and 5 bases at J; junction bases unmatched: 6. CDR3 protein: CASRQGPHEQYF. The CDR3 bases are TGTGCCAGCCGACAGGGACCCCACGAGCAGTACTTC.